This T cell receptor (beta chain) was captured in a study of post-analysis software for immune sequencing data. Study-wide context: Disease courses included relapsing-remitting, secondary progressive and progressive-relapsing multiple sclerosis.

Per germline, CDR1 SGHTA and CDR2 FQGNSA. Trimming cost V 1 base and J 1 base, with 8 bases left between them. The CDR3 runs to 15 residues. Unique molecular identifiers were carried by the TCR beta cDNA libraries. Input amounts of roughly 0.85 to 11 million T cells were used. These gave some 500,000 cDNA molecules, so each molecule approximated one T cell. TCRdb fed the PCR reads into MiXCR, producing one record per CDR3 protein. Here the sample spans fewer than 850,000 distinct CDR3 sequences, 25% to 30% being singletons. This clonotype was observed a handful of times. What it recognizes is unknown. The study's findings and limits: Controls had significantly higher normalized Chao1 diversity than multiple sclerosis patients. Batch-mates among the samples co-clustered strongly by F measure. Elevated frequency relative to controls characterized roughly five TRBV segments in patients, TRBV5-6, TRBV5-1 and TRBV20-1 among them.

Sequences were obtained from blood. The gene calls are TRBV7-2 and TRBJ1-5, with D unclear. The clonotype originates from a girl aged 10 to 17 with multiple sclerosis. The CDR3 DNA reads as TGTGCCAGCAGCTTAGAGCCTGGCAGCAATCAGCCCCAGCATTTT. Residues: CASSLEPGSNQPQHF.